A single T cell receptor (beta chain) is shown here with its context. The study ran its PCR with 60 Vbeta and 13 Jbeta primers. In the original workflow: Roughly 9.9 million shared chains were among the roughly 80 million unique TCR beta chains that a later analysis counted. The data were produced by immunoSEQ multiplex PCR, yet TCRdb's version contains in-frame clones alone and is incomplete. The V and J calls and clone size were taken over from that table, and D and trimming were inferred from the DNA. The sample carries 160,000 or so clones, around 79% recorded once. The germline CDR1 and CDR2 sequences are MGHRA and YSYEKL. Trimming removed 4 bases from V and 4 bases from J, with 11 bases in between. The CDR3 totals 14 residues. These data are taken from a study of cytomegalovirus exposure and HLA in healthy donors.

The source is a woman between 40 and 50 years old in good health and CMV-seronegative. This chain joins TRBV4-1 and TRBJ2-1; D may be TRBD2 (6 bases). The sequencing sample was made of PBMCs. DNA of the CDR3: TGCGCCAGCAGCCCCCCCGGAGGGTACAATGAGCAGTTCTTC. It yields the protein CASSPPGGYNEQFF.